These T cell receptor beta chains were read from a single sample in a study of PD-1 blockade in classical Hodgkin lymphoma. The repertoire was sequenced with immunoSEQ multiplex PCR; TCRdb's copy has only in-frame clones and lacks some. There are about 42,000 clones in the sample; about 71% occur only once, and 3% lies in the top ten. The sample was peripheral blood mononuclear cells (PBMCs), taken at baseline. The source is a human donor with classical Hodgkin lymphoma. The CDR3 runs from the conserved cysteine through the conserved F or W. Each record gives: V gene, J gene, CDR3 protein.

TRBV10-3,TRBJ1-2,CAISELLDGTGYGYTF
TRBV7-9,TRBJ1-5,CASSGGAFGNDQPQHF
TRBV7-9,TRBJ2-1,CASSLLNEQFF
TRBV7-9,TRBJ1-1,CASSLMGGGDTEAFF
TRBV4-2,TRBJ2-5,CASSQDRQVETQYF
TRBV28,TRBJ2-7,CAISHSKDEQYF
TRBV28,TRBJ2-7,CASSFSFFSYEQYF
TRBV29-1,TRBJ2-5,CSVEDVGGGPMYQETQYF
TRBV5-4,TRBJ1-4,CASSLETAGNEKLFF
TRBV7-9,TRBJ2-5,CASSLNHGGALETQYF
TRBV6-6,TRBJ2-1,CASSYGREYTYNEQFF
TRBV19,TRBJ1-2,CASSIETANYGYTF
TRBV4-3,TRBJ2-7,CASSQDQERDLEQYF
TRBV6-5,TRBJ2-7,CASSYLVRPYEQYF
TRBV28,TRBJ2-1,CASQLATSYNEQFF
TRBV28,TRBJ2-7,CASSQLAGEVNEQYF
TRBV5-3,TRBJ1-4,CARSRSMQGPGTGPQPLNEKLFF
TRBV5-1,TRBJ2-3,CASSLVPGGIVDTQYF
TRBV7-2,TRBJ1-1,CASSLWRELRTEAFF
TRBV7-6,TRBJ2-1,CASSLAVDEQFF
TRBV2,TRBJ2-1,CASSERGGSLYNEQFF
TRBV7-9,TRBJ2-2,CASSLEGLAAAGELFF
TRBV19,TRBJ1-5,CASSNTRVQPQHF
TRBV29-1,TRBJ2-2,CSVDDPKGRIGELFF
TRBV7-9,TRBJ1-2,CASSPDRGVNYGYTF
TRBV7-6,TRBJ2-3,CASSLTREPTDTQYF
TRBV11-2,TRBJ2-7,CASSSGQGEYEQYF
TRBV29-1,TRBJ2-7,CSVTGGGENEQYF
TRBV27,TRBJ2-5,CASSLSLAGARETQYF
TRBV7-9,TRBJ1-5,CASSLGQDNQPQHF
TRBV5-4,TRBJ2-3,CASSLDGTALDTQYF